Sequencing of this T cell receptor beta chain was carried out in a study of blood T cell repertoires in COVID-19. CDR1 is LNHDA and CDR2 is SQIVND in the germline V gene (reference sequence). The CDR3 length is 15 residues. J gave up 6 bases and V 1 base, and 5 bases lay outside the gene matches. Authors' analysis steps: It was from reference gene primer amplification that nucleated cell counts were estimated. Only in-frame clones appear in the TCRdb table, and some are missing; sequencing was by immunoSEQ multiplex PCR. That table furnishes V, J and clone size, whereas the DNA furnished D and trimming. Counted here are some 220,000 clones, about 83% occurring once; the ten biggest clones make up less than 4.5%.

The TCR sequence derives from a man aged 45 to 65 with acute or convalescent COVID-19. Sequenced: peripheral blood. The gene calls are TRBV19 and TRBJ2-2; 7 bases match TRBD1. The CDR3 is CASSIGQGFAGELFF. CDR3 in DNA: TGTGCCAGTAGTATAGGACAGGGTTTCGCCGGGGAGCTGTTTTTT. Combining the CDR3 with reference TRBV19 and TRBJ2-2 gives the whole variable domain DGGITQSPKYLFRKEGQNVTLSCEQNLNHDAMYWYRQDPGQGLRLIYYSQIVNDFQKGDIAEGYSVSREKKESFPLTVTSAQKNPTAFYLCASSIGQGFAGELFFGEGSRLTVL.